This T cell receptor (beta chain) was captured by sequencing in a study of Ad26.COV2.S vaccination and SARS-CoV-2 variants. Clones were sequenced by immunoSEQ multiplex PCR, and TCRdb holds only the in-frame ones, with some missing. The sample consists of 300,000 to 350,000 clones, 86% of them appearing once. Treatment of the sample: around 19 received Ad26.COV2.S at low or high dose, single or two shots; about 5 received placebo; per-sample allocation not given. Sample collection was performed on day 63 after the first vaccine or placebo injection. This CDR3 region has 13 residues. Germline V gene data show CDR1 as GTSNPN and CDR2 as SVGIG (reference sequence). The ends were cut back, 3 bases at V and 7 bases at J, with 16 bases in the middle.

The receptor was isolated from a person aged 18-65 years who received the Ad26.COV2.S COVID-19 vaccine or a placebo. Sequences were derived from peripheral blood, sampled in a trial of Ad26.COV2.S vaccine versus placebo. V is TRBV30 and J is TRBJ2-7, with D possibly matching TRBD2 (6 bases). CDR3 nucleotides: TGTGCCTGGAGCAGGAGGACGGGGGAGGAGCAGTACTTC. This translates into CAWSRRTGEEQYF.